What follows are 28 T cell receptor beta chains derived from one specimen sequenced in a study of blood T cell repertoires in COVID-19. Here immunoSEQ multiplex PCR was the method, and the copy in TCRdb shows in-frame clones only, minus some. The sample lists 300,000 to 450,000 clones; 70% to 90% were seen once. Sequenced material: peripheral blood. The receptors here all came from a human donor in a cohort sampled during active COVID-19.

The chain employs TRBV5-1 and TRBJ2-3; 11 nucleotides match TRBD2. Germline V gene sequence: CDR1 SGHRS, CDR2 YFSETQ. V lost 7 bases, J lost 0 bases, and 10 bases stayed unmatched. The CDR3 extends over 17 amino acids. CDR3 in DNA: TGCGCCAGCGCCGGTACTAGCGGGAGACGAAGCACAGATACGCAGTATTTT. It is translated as CASAGTSGRRSTDTQYF.

The CDR3 coding sequence is TGTGCCAGCAGTTACCCAACTCTCGGGACAGGGAGCTACGAGCAGTACTTC. This gives the protein CASSYPTLGTGSYEQYF. This chain joins TRBV6-8 and TRBJ2-7, with 9 bases lining up with TRBD1. Unmatched junction bases numbered 11, after V lost 2 bases and J lost 3 bases. Germline values: CDR1 MNHGY, CDR2 SAAAGT. The CDR3 has 17 amino acids.

The chain recombines TRBV3-1 (or the pseudogene TRBV3-2) with TRBJ2-7; TRBD2 agrees at 10 bases. The CDR3 sequence is 17 residues long. Trimming at V came to 3 bases and at J to 9 bases, leaving 17 bases not matched to a gene. The germline V gene encodes CDR1 LGHDT and CDR2 YNNKEL (reference sequence). The CDR3 loop is CASSQGPSSGGLQGQYF. The CDR3 DNA follows: TGTGCCAGCAGCCAGGGGCCCTCTAGCGGGGGTCTCCAGGGGCAGTACTTC.

This clone was counted a single time. CDR3 DNA: TGTGCCAGCACCCAGACCGGGACAGGGGGAAGCGAGACCCAGTACTTC. This translates into CASTQTGTGGSETQYF. The rearrangement joins TRBV11-2 to TRBJ2-5; 11 bases match TRBD1. The CDR3 extends over 16 amino acids. CDR1 SGHAT and CDR2 FQNNGV come from the germline V gene. With V trimmed by 7 bases and J by 5 bases, 12 bases remained unmatched.

Notes on this clone: Just one base apart from a much larger clone, this may be a read error. The J gene is TRBJ1-1, the V gene TRBV3-1 (or the pseudogene TRBV3-2); 7 bases are shared with TRBD1. V shed 5 bases, J shed 0 bases, and the junction held 3 bases outside the gene matches. The V gene's germline CDR1 is LGHDT and CDR2 YNNKEL (reference sequence). CDR3 size: 14 residues. The CDR3 DNA follows: TGTGCCAGCAGCTCCGGGACAGTGAACACTGAAGCTTTCTTT. Translated, it gives CASSSGTVNTEAFF.

The table lists this clone with a few counts. The chain couples TRBV28 to TRBJ2-3; 10 bases are shared with TRBD2. CDR3 length equals 17 residues. V was pared by 2 bases and J by 5 bases, with 10 bases of the junction left unmatched. CDR1 is MDHEN and CDR2 is SYDVKM in the germline V gene. The CDR3 sequence: CASSLGLAVSSGDTQYF. In DNA, the CDR3 is TGTGCCAGCAGTTTAGGACTAGCGGTTTCCTCGGGAGATACGCAGTATTTT.

The gene calls are TRBV9 and TRBJ2-7; 10 nucleotides line up with TRBD1. V lost 0 bases and J lost 6; bases outside the gene matches: 0. The CDR3 has 13 residues. Germline loops: CDR1 SGDLS, CDR2 YYNGEE. The DNA for the CDR3 is TGTGCCAGCAGCGTAGGGGACAGGGGCGAGCAGTACTTC. Protein sequence: CASSVGDRGEQYF.

The V and J genes are TRBV14 and TRBJ1-2, with D possibly TRBD1 on 6 matching bases. This CDR3 is built from 14 residues. The germline V and J ends were trimmed by 1 base and 4 bases, with 10 bases remaining between them. The germline gives CDR1 SGHDN, CDR2 FVKESK. The CDR3, as DNA: TGTGCCAGCAGCCAAGTCGGACAGTCCTATGGCTACACCTTC. Its translation is CASSQVGQSYGYTF. Full variable domain (remainder filled in from reference TRBV14 and TRBJ1-2): EAGVTQFPSHSVIEKGQTVTLRCDPISGHDNLYWYRRVMGKEIKFLLHFVKESKQDESGMPNNRFLAERTGGTYSTLKVQPAELEDSGVYFCASSQVGQSYGYTFGSGTRLTVV.

The V and J genes are TRBV28 and TRBJ1-1; TRBD1 aligns across 8 bases. CDR1 and CDR2 from the germline V gene are MDHEN and SYDVKM. With 3 bases clipped from V and 1 base from J, the junction kept 4 bases outside the gene matches. The CDR3 is made up of 15 amino acids. Here the CDR3 DNA reads TGTGCCAGCAGTTTCACGGGACAGGCGAACACTGAAGCTTTCTTT. It encodes CASSFTGQANTEAFF.

V is TRBV27 and J is TRBJ2-5; 8 bases fit TRBD2. The CDR3 is 16 residues long. CDR1 MNHEY and CDR2 SMNVEV come from the germline V gene (reference sequence). V shed 5 bases and J 2 bases; nucleotides not matched to a gene: 10. CDR3 in DNA: TGTGCCAGCAGTCCCCGGCTAGCGGGTCGACAAGAGACCCAGTACTTC. Translating it yields CASSPRLAGRQETQYF.

This chain connects TRBV19 to TRBJ2-2, with D perhaps matching TRBD1 (5 bases). The germline V and J ends were trimmed by 5 bases and 1 base, with 14 bases remaining between them. The CDR3 has 16 amino acids. Germline V gene lookup returns CDR1 LNHDA and CDR2 SQIVND (reference sequence). DNA of the CDR3: TGTGCCAGTAGTCCCAGGGCGAAAAGGAACACCGGGGAGCTGTTTTTT. The encoded protein is CASSPRAKRNTGELFF. Complete variable domain (other parts from reference TRBV19 and TRBJ2-2): DGGITQSPKYLFRKEGQNVTLSCEQNLNHDAMYWYRQDPGQGLRLIYYSQIVNDFQKGDIAEGYSVSREKKESFPLTVTSAQKNPTAFYLCASSPRAKRNTGELFFGEGSRLTVL.

This sequence joins TRBV11-3 and TRBJ2-3; 7 bases align to TRBD1. This CDR3 comprises 15 residues. The germline V gene has CDR1 SGHNT and CDR2 YENEEA. The trim removed 1 base at V and 13 bases at J, leaving 14 bases unmatched. DNA for the CDR3: TGTGCCAGCAGCTTAGCCCGCGAGGCCGGGACAGAGAAGTATTTT. As protein: CASSLAREAGTEKYF.

This clone was recorded only once. The CDR3 reads CASSIVHRRSTNEKLFF. DNA for the CDR3: TGTGCCAGTAGTATAGTTCATAGGAGATCAACTAATGAAAAACTGTTTTTT. The chain uses TRBV19 and TRBJ1-4; no clear D gene. This CDR3 is 17 amino acids long. Looked up from germline, CDR1 is LNHDA and CDR2 is SQIVND (reference sequence). Trimming stripped 1 base from V and 0 bases from J, with 12 bases between.

The V gene is TRBV5-1, the J gene TRBJ1-2; 11 nucleotides match TRBD1. Per the germline V gene, CDR1 is SGHRS and CDR2 is YFSETQ. After removal of 4 bases from V and 5 bases from J, the junction contained 4 bases not matched to a gene. This CDR3 contains 14 residues. CDR3: CASSTGDRGYGYTF. The DNA for the CDR3 is TGCGCCAGCAGCACCGGGGACAGGGGGTATGGCTACACCTTC.

V and J are TRBV7-9 and TRBJ2-3; no reliable D call. The ends were cut back, 2 bases at V and 2 bases at J, with 14 bases in the middle. The V gene's germline CDR1 is SEHNR and CDR2 FQNEAQ (reference sequence). The CDR3 covers 16 residues. This CDR3 is CASSLTAATFTDTQYF. The CDR3 coding sequence is TGTGCCAGCAGCTTAACGGCGGCTACCTTCACAGATACGCAGTATTTT.

This clone appeared once. V gene TRBV11-2 combines with J gene TRBJ2-1; D gene uncertain. V shed 1 base and J shed 0 bases, with 16 bases lying between them. Germline CDR1 and CDR2: SGHAT and FQNNGV. The CDR3 covers 18 residues. CDR3 DNA: TGTGCCAGCAGCTTAGTGTTTCGCGGAGCGAACTCCTACAATGAGCAGTTCTTC. Translated: CASSLVFRGANSYNEQFF.

V and J are TRBV11-1 and TRBJ1-2, with TRBD1 as a possible D gene (5 bases). V gave up 5 bases and J gave up 2 bases, with 12 bases separating them. The CDR3 has 14 residues. Germline V CDR1 and CDR2: SGHAT, FQDESV (reference sequence). CDR3 in DNA: TGTGCCAGCAGCGTTGCCCGACAGAACTATGGCTACACCTTC. Protein sequence: CASSVARQNYGYTF.

The J gene is TRBJ1-4, the V gene TRBV2; D may be TRBD1 (6 bases). The V and J ends lost 5 bases and 0 bases respectively, with 19 bases between them. The CDR3 is 18 amino acids. Per germline, CDR1 SNHLY and CDR2 FYNNEI. Written as DNA, the CDR3 is TGTGCCAGCAGTCTCCCAAGGGGGGGACTACCAACTAATGAAAAACTGTTTTTT. It yields the protein CASSLPRGGLPTNEKLFF.

V usage is TRBV30 and J usage is TRBJ2-5; D not certain. V lost 1 base to trimming and J lost 2 bases, with 8 bases between them. This CDR3 is 13 amino acids long. CDR1 is GTSNPN, CDR2 SVGIG, per germline (reference sequence). DNA for the CDR3: TGTGCCTGGAGTGGAAGCGTACAAGAGACCCAGTACTTC. Its translation: CAWSGSVQETQYF.

The gene calls are TRBV14 and TRBJ1-2; D perhaps matches TRBD1 (5 bases). This CDR3 is built from 14 residues. Germline CDR1 is SGHDN and CDR2 is FVKESK. V lost 4 bases to trimming and J lost 4 bases, with 13 bases between them. CDR3 protein: CASSPGFGSYGYTF. CDR3 nucleotide sequence: TGTGCCAGCAGCCCAGGGTTCGGCTCCTATGGCTACACCTTC.

This clone has a single count. CDR3 DNA sequence: TGTGCCAGTAGTAACCCTGGGCGAAACACCATATATTTT. It encodes CASSNPGRNTIYF. The chain carries TRBV19 and TRBJ1-3, with D unclear. The length of the CDR3 is 13 residues. V lost 4 bases and J 5 bases, leaving 9 bases between the germline ends. CDR1 LNHDA and CDR2 SQIVND come from the germline V gene (reference sequence). The full variable domain, rest sourced from reference TRBV19 and TRBJ1-3, is DGGITQSPKYLFRKEGQNVTLSCEQNLNHDAMYWYRQDPGQGLRLIYYSQIVNDFQKGDIAEGYSVSREKKESFPLTVTSAQKNPTAFYLCASSNPGRNTIYFGEGSWLTVV.

This clone appeared a single time. V gene TRBV2 combines with J gene TRBJ2-1; 9 bases are a match to TRBD2. The CDR3 consists of 20 residues. J was trimmed by 4 bases and V by 3 bases; bases with no gene match: 19. Germline V gives CDR1 SNHLY, CDR2 FYNNEI. In DNA, the CDR3 is TGTGCCAGCAGTGATAAAGCTAGCGGGAACCCATCGAAAACATACAATGAGCAGTTCTTC. As protein: CASSDKASGNPSKTYNEQFF.

The rearrangement uses TRBV6-6 and TRBJ2-7; 14 bases fit TRBD2. The CDR3 runs to 17 residues. Germline lookup yields CDR1 MNHNY and CDR2 SVGAGI (reference sequence). V was clipped by 5 bases and J by 4 bases; unmatched bases: 10. CDR3 region: CASSLGLAGGNSYEQYF. The CDR3 DNA follows: TGTGCCAGCAGTCTAGGACTAGCGGGGGGCAATTCTTACGAGCAGTACTTC.

This clone is a singleton in its sample. The chain links TRBV19 to TRBJ1-5; D is perhaps TRBD1 (6 bases). With 6 bases removed from V and 2 bases from J, the gap between germline ends came to 14 bases. Germline lookup yields CDR1 LNHDA and CDR2 SQIVND (reference sequence). The CDR3 consists of 15 residues. CDR3 in amino acids: CASSEGGRGNQPQHF. Here the CDR3 DNA reads TGTGCCAGTAGCGAAGGGGGTAGGGGCAATCAGCCCCAGCATTTT.

The chain joins TRBV2 to TRBJ2-5, with 11 positions matching TRBD2. The CDR3 extends over 16 amino acids. Germline CDR1 and CDR2: SNHLY and FYNNEI. Trimming at V came to 7 bases and at J to 1 base, leaving 8 bases not matched to a gene. Here the CDR3 reads CASTGLLAGGQETQYF. DNA of the CDR3: TGTGCCAGCACGGGGCTCCTAGCGGGGGGCCAAGAGACCCAGTACTTC.

This clone was counted a few times. This chain uses TRBV18 with TRBJ2-1; tentatively, D is TRBD1 (5 bases). Germline V gene sequence: CDR1 KGHSH, CDR2 LQKENI. V dropped 3 bases and J dropped 8 bases, with 11 bases sitting between them. This CDR3 spans 13 amino acids. CDR3 in DNA: TGTGCCAGCTCACCCCGGCAGGGTGATGAGCAGTTCTTC. Residues: CASSPRQGDEQFF.

This sequence joins TRBV2 and TRBJ2-3, with a possible D match to TRBD2 (6 bases). CDR1 and CDR2 (germline): SNHLY, FYNNEI. V was clipped by 5 bases and J by 10 bases, with 16 bases between them. CDR3 length: 13 amino acids. As DNA, the CDR3 is TGTGCCAGCAGTCCTACCCCGGGACTTGCGCAGTATTTT. It encodes CASSPTPGLAQYF.

The genes are TRBV15 and TRBJ2-5; TRBD2 agrees at 12 bases. Trimming at V came to 1 base and at J to 5 bases, leaving 11 bases not matched to a gene. Germline-derived CDR1 and CDR2 are LNHNV and YYDKDF (reference sequence). This CDR3 has 18 amino acids. CDR3 residues: CATSRVLAGGVRPETQYF. As DNA, the CDR3 is TGTGCCACCAGCAGAGTCCTAGCGGGGGGGGTCAGACCCGAGACCCAGTACTTC.